These T cell receptor beta chains were read from a single sample in a study of breast tumors, draining lymph nodes, adjacent tissues. One entry per CDR3 protein, called by TCRdb with MiXCR from the multiplex PCR reads. The sample has fewer than 25,000 distinct CDR3 sequences, around two thirds seen once. The sample comprised tumor-adjacent breast tissue. The receptors were gathered from a female donor with breast cancer. Some clones in this sample may be carry-over from other donors' samples. Both conserved end residues are trimmed from each CDR3.

j_call v_call cdr3_aa
TRBJ2-3 TRBV19 ASSFRLDISTDTQY
TRBJ1-6 TRBV6-1 ASSEGQRYNSPLH
TRBJ1-6 TRBV7-6 ASSLDSGTASPLH
TRBJ2-7 TRBV5-1 ASSLSGDEQY
TRBJ1-2 TRBV15 ATSREGTGHGYT
TRBJ2-2 TRBV9 ASSPTGTGTGELF
TRBJ2-4 TRBV2 ASSGQNKNIQY
TRBJ1-1 TRBV9 ASSAGTGGTEAF
TRBJ1-2 TRBV19 ASSTRTGPHGYT
TRBJ2-5 TRBV20-1 SARESLGGVAKTQY
TRBJ2-7 TRBV20-1 SAGLDRQGYEQY
TRBJ1-2 TRBV20-1 SARQGAYGST
TRBJ2-3 TRBV10-3 AIRSGGGDTQY
TRBJ1-6 TRBV19 ASRAGSILNSPLH
TRBJ1-5 TRBV28 ASRIGQGKFNQPQH